Below, one T cell receptor (beta chain) is given with its context. Its antigen is undetermined. PCR used 60 Vbeta primers and 13 Jbeta primers. Assay: immunoSEQ multiplex PCR; the TCRdb copy retains only in-frame clones and omits some. The sample contains about 140,000 clones, about three fifths of which appear only once. The sample comes from a study of cytomegalovirus exposure and HLA in healthy donors. The CDR3 consists of 12 residues. Germline V gene data show CDR1 as SEHNR and CDR2 as FQNEAQ (reference sequence). Trimming shortened V by 5 bases and J by 4 bases, and 7 bases separated the two germline ends. Points from the study as a whole: An assumption of roughly uniform sequencing depth across donors underlay the presence/absence analyses. Diagnosis of cytomegalovirus status made by the classifier reportedly showed high specificity and sensitivity. For most TCR sequences rarity was the rule, although some public TCRs occurred in many donors.

This TCR was sampled from a male donor in good health and CMV-seronegative. J is TRBJ2-3 and V is TRBV7-9; no definite D call. Sequenced material: PBMCs. CDR3 nucleotide sequence: TGTGCCAGCAGCGTCCGAGCAGATACGCAGTATTTT. This encodes CASSVRADTQYF.